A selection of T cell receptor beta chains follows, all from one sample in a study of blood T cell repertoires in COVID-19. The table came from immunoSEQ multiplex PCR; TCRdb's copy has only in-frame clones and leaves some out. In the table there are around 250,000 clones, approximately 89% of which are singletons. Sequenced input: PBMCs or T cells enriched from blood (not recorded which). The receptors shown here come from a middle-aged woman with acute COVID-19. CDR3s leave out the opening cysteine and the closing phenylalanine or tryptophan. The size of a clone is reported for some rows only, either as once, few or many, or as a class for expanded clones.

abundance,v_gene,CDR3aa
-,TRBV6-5,ASKPGGANTIY
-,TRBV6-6,ASTTGPNYGYT
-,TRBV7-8,ASSLAGQNTEAF
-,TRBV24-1,ATSITSGPKRGEQF
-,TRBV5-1,ASGPDSQETQY
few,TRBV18,ASSERSTNEKLF
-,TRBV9,ASSGTGYNEQF
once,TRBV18,ASSPTETEAF
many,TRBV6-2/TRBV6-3,ASSRTSFNVNEQF
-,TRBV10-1,ASSLDSLSTEAF
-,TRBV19,ASSRPGGGPTGNTIY
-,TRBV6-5,ASSYGQGLYGYT
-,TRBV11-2,ASSPLGSSYEQY
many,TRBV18,ASSPGTIATGELF
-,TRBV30,AWSLGLTGGNTIY
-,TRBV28,ASSSAGDPIKNIQY
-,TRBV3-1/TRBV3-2,ASSQRIGLVGELF
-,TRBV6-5,ASSPDNYNEQF
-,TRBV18,ASSRGLAGEADTQY
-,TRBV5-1,ASSPSTPTGASSEAF
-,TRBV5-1,ASSRGTIEDGYT
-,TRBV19,ASSSIAGVAYNEQF
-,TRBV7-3,ASSYGTEAYGYT
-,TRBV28,ASSGQGLPWSGYT
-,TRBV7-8,ASREEGTGRWDTQY